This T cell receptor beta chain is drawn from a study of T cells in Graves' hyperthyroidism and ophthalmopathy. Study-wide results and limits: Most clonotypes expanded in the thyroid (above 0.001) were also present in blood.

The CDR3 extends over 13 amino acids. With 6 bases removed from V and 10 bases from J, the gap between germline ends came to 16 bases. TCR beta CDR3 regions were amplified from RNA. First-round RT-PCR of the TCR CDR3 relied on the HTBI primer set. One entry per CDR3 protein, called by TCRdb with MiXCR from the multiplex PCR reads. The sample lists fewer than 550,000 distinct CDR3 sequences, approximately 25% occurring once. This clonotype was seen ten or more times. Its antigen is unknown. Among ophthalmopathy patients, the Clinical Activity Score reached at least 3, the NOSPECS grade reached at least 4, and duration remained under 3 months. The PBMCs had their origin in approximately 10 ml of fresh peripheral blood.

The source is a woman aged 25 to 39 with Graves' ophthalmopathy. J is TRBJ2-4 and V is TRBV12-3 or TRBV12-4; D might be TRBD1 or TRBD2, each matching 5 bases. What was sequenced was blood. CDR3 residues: CASSSGRFMIQYF. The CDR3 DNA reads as TGTGCCAGCAGCTCGGGACGTTTTATGATTCAGTACTTC.